Below, one T cell receptor (beta chain) is given with its context. The antigen is not known. The CDR3 length is 14 residues. CDR1 is MDHEN, CDR2 SYDVKM, per germline. V trimming: 3 bases; J trimming: 7 bases; junction bases outside the gene matches: 3. TCRdb re-derived calls from the 5' RACE reads in MiXCR, one entry per CDR3 protein. The sample contains approximately 560,000 distinct CDR3 sequences, 17% of which appear only once. The sample is drawn from a study of T-cell memory formation after mild COVID-19. Overall study context: Among the donors, TCR clusters were largely specific to each donor.

The study, taken as a whole, reports: The SARS-CoV-2 specificity of second-wave clones reaching peak at day 37 remained unverified.

The material sequenced was PBMCs or a T cell subset sorted from them (not recorded which). The J gene is TRBJ1-6, the V gene TRBV28, with 7 bases aligning to TRBD1. The clonotype was recovered from an adult woman who had mild COVID-19 (a few samples of this study predate the infection). Cell type and time point are not known. The CDR3 spells CASSFQGGNSPLHF. CDR3 DNA: TGTGCCAGCAGTTTTCAGGGGGGGAATTCACCCCTCCACTTT.